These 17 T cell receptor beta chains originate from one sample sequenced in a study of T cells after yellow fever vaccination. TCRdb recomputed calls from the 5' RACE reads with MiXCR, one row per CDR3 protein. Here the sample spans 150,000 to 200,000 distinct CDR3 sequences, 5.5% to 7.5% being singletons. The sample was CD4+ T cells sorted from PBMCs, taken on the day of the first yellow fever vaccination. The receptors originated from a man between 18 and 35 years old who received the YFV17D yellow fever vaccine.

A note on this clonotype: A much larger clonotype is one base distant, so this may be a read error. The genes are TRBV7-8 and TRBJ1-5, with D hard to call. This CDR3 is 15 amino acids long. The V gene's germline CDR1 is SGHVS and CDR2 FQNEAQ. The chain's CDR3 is CASSSSVGSKQPQHF. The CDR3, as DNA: TGTGCCAGCAGCTCCTCCGTCGGTAGCAAGCAGCCCCAGCATTTT.

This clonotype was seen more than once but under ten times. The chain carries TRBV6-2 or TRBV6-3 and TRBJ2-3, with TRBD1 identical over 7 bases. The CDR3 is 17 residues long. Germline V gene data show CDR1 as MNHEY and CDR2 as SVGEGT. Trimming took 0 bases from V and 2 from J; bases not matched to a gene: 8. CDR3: CASSYSFTGASTDTQYF. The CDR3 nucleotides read TGTGCCAGCAGTTACTCCTTCACAGGGGCGTCCACAGATACGCAGTATTTT.

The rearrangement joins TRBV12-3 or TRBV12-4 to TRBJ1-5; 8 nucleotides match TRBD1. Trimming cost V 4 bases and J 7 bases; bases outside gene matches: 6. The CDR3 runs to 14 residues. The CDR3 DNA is TGTGCCAGCAGTTGGACAGGGATACAGCAGCCCCAGCATTTT. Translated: CASSWTGIQQPQHF.

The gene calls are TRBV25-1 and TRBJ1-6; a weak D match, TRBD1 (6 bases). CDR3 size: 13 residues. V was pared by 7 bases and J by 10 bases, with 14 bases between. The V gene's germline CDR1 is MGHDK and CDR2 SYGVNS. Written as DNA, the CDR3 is TGTGCCAGCACTCCGGGGGCTGCATCACCCCTCCACTTT. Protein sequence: CASTPGAASPLHF.

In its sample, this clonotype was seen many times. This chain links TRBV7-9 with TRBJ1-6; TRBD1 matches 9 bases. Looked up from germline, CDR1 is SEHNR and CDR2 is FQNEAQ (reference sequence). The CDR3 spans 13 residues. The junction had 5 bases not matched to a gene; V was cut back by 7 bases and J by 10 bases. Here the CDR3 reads CASTGQGLSPLHF. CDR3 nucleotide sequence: TGTGCCAGCACCGGACAGGGGTTGTCACCCCTCCACTTT.

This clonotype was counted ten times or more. The chain's CDR3 is CASSETLAGTGELFF. CDR3 bases: TGCGCCAGCAGTGAGACCCTAGCTGGGACCGGGGAGCTGTTTTTT. The rearrangement uses TRBV10-1 and TRBJ2-2, with a possible D match to TRBD2 (5 bases). Germline CDR1 and CDR2: WNHNN and SYGVQD (reference sequence). Trimming cost V 2 bases and J 5 bases, with 12 bases left between them. The CDR3 is 15 amino acids.

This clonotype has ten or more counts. The CDR3 region is CASSLGRRMGTEAFF. In DNA form, the CDR3 reads TGTGCCAGCAGCTTAGGGCGGCGAATGGGCACTGAAGCTTTCTTT. The chain combines TRBV7-8 with TRBJ1-1; unclear D gene. The CDR3 contains 15 residues. V was cut by 1 base and J by 4 bases, with 13 bases left in between. The germline gives CDR1 SGHVS, CDR2 FQNEAQ.

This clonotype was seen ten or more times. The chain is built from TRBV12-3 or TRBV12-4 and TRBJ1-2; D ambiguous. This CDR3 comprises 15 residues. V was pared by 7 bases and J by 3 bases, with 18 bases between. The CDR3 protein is CASIPWEIRDYGYTF. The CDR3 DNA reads TGTGCCAGCATTCCATGGGAGATTAGGGACTATGGCTACACCTTC.

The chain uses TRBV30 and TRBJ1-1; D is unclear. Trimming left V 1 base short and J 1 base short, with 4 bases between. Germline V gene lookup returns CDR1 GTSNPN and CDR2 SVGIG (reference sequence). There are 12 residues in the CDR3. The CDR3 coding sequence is TGTGCCTGGAGTGACGGGAACACTGAAGCTTTCTTT. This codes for CAWSDGNTEAFF.

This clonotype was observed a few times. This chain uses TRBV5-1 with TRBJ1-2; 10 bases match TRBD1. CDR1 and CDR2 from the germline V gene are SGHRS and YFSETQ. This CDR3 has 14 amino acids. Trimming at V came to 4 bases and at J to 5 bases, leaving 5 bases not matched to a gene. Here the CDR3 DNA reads TGCGCCAGCAGCAGGGACAGGGGAAGTTATGGCTACACCTTC. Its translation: CASSRDRGSYGYTF. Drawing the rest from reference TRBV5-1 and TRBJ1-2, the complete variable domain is KAGVTQTPRYLIKTRGQQVTLSCSPISGHRSVSWYQQTPGQGLQFLFEYFSETQRNKGNFPGRFSGRQFSNSRSEMNVSTLELGDSALYLCASSRDRGSYGYTFGSGTRLTVV.

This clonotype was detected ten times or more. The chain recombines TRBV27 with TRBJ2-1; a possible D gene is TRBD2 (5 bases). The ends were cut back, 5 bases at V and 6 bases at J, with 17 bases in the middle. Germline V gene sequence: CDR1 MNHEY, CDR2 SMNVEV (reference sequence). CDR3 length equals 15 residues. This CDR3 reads CASSLAIPATNEQFF. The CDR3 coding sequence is TGTGCCAGCAGTCTAGCCATCCCGGCCACCAATGAGCAGTTCTTC.

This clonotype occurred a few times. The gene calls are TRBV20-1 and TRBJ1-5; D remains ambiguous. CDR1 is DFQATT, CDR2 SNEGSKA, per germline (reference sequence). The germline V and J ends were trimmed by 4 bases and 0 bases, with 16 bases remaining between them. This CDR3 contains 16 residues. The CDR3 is CSAMRGERYSNQPQHF. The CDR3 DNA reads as TGCAGTGCTATGCGGGGTGAGCGATATAGCAATCAGCCCCAGCATTTT.

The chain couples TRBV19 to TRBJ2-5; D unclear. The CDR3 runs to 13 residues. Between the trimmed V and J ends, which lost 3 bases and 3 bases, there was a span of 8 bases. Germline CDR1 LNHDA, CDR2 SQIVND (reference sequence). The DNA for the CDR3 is TGTGCCAGTAGTATCGGCGTTAAAGAGACCCAGTACTTC. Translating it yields CASSIGVKETQYF. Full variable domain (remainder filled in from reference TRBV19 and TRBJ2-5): DGGITQSPKYLFRKEGQNVTLSCEQNLNHDAMYWYRQDPGQGLRLIYYSQIVNDFQKGDIAEGYSVSREKKESFPLTVTSAQKNPTAFYLCASSIGVKETQYFGPGTRLLVL.

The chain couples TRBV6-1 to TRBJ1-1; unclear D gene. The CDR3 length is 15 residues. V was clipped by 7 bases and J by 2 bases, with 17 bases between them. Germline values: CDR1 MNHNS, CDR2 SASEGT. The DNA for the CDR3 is TGTGCCAGCACCGATGCCGGTGCAGGCAACACTGAAGCTTTCTTT. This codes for CASTDAGAGNTEAFF.

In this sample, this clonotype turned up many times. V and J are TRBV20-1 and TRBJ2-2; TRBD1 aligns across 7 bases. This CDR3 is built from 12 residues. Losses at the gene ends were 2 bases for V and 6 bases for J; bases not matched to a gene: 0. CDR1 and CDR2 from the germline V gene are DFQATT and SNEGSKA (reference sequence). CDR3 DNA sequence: TGCAGTGCTAGACAGGGGGCCGGGGAGCTGTTTTTT. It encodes CSARQGAGELFF.

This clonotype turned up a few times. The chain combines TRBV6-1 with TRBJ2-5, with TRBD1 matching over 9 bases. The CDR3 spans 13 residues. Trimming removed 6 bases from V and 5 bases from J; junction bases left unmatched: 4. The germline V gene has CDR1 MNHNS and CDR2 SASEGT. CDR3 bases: TGTGCCAGCAGGAGGACAGGGGACGAGACCCAGTACTTC. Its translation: CASRRTGDETQYF.

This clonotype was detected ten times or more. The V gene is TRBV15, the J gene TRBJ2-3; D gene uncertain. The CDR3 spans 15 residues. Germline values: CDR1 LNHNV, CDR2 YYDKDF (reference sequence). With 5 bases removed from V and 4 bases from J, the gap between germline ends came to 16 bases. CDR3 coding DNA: TGTGCCACCAGCCCCCCCGCCGGAAGGGCAGATACGCAGTATTTT. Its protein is CATSPPAGRADTQYF.